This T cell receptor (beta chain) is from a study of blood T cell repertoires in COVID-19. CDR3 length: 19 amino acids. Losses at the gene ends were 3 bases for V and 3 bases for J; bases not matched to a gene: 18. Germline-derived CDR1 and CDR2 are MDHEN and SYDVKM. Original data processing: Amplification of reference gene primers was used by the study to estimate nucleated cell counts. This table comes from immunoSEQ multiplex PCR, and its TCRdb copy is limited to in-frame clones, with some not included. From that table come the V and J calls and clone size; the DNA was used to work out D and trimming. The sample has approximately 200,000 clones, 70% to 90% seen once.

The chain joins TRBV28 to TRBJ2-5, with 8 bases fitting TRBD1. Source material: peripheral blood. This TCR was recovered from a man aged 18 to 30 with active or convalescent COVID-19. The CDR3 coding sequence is TGTGCCAGCAGTTTGGGCAGGGGGCGAGTCGCGGGCACCAAAGAGACCCAGTACTTC. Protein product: CASSLGRGRVAGTKETQYF.